The following is a T cell receptor (beta chain) sequence with its context. It has no known antigen specificity. The sample holds no much larger clone one base away, and base qualities are not on file. Unstimulated PBMCs, after thawing, were stained for CD3, CD4 and CD8 and then FACS-sorted into CD3+CD4+ and CD3+CD8+ populations. All 8 studied subjects were randomized to withdrawal of immunosuppression. The Qiagen DNeasy Blood and Tissue Kit was used for isolation of genomic DNA. Using immunoSEQ, frozen genomic DNA was subjected to high-throughput TCRbeta CDR3 sequencing, a process that included PCR amplification, mapping, bias correction and internal controls. In the original analysis: Only productive rearrangements were retained, with each unique TCRbeta sequence defined by its CDR3 nucleotide sequence together with its V and J gene. Donor-reactive sequences required at least 5-fold expansion in CFSE-low cells versus unstimulated pre-transplant cells and at least 0.01% frequency. Minimum frequency thresholds were set for each subject based on the unstimulated sample with the lowest template count, ensuring at least 90% detection power. Jensen-Shannon divergence between the top 1000 TCRbeta sequences post- versus pre-transplant served as the measure of repertoire turnover. Changes in detection of donor-reactive sequences were tested with two-sided Fisher's exact tests. TCRdb retrieved this table from immuneACCESS and kept in-frame rearrangements only. Not all clones are present; in checked studies, unresolved V genes account for under half, and no reason is known for the remainder. That table is the source of V, J and clone size, and D and trimming were worked out from the DNA. Recorded for this sample are some 80,000 clones; about 85% of them occurred a single time. 2.1% of the sample belongs to the ten largest clones.

The data belong to a study of T cell clones after liver transplantation (dated by TCRdb to about 2019). Some background on the complete study: ITN030ST, the source of the samples, was a randomized trial that attempted immunosuppression withdrawal within 2 years of liver transplantation. Tolerance was defined as complete withdrawal of immunosuppression for at least one year without a rise in liver enzymes beyond twice the upper limit of normal. Blood samples were taken pre-transplant, pre-randomization before withdrawal, and post-randomization after full withdrawal or failed withdrawal. Three of the eight recipients were HCV-positive; the others were transplanted for non-autoimmune, non-viral indications. The subjects received no induction therapy and were kept on standard immunosuppression until randomization at 12-24 months post-transplant. Third party-reactive TCRbeta sequences from pre-transplant MLRs were also identified as an antigen-independent comparator for donor-reactive sequences. A cohort of 8 liver transplant recipients was studied, of whom 3 were classified as tolerant and 5 as non-tolerant. Donor-reactive T cell clones were identified by TCRbeta sequencing following a pre-transplant mixed lymphocyte reaction and were subsequently tracked in post-transplant blood.

Results and caveats for the whole study, not just this receptor: Conclusions were preliminary, limited by small, heterogeneous patient numbers and non-standardized post-transplant time points. In two subjects, low numbers of available donor cells limited the measurable donor-reactive repertoire. Donor-reactive sequences decreased more than third party-reactive sequences, which suggests partial antigen-specific deletion that was not related to withdrawal success. In most of the 8 subjects, regardless of tolerance or HCV status, circulating donor-reactive CD4 TCRbeta sequences dropped significantly post-transplant. Once repertoire turnover was taken into account, donor-reactive detection showed a significant reduction for CD4 in 7 of 8 subjects and for CD8 in 8 of 8. Since no allograft tissue specimens were available, donor-reactive T cells may have migrated into the graft instead of being deleted.

CDR1 and CDR2 are read off the germline V gene as ENHRY and SYGVKD. The CDR3 runs 17 amino acids, cysteine and phenylalanine included. The DNA shown is the 51-base CDR3, in frame from base 1. V and J are truncated by 11 bases and 0 bases respectively, leaving an intervening sequence of 25 bases. This chain is built from TRBV10-3 and TRBJ1-1; the D segment could be TRBD1, given 5 matching bases. This receptor was obtained from a human patient who received a liver transplant. Some T cells may derive from the graft donor when a transplant has been performed. The sequenced sample was CD4+ T cells from blood, obtained around 50 months after liver transplant. The CDR3 reads as follows: CAVVVRGDGLLNTEAFF. The DNA sequence is as follows: TGTGCCGTAGTCGTCCGGGGGGACGGACTTTTGAACACTGAAGCTTTCTTT.